The source of this TCR beta chain is a study of blood T cell repertoires in COVID-19. Across the whole study: Material from acute and convalescent COVID-19 was sourced from the United States, Italy and Spain. The analysed material was cDNA or gDNA that came from T cells, B-cell-depleted T cells, or PBMCs.

V trimming: 5 bases; J trimming: 3 bases; junction bases outside the gene matches: 2. CDR1 is ENHRY and CDR2 is SYGVKD in the germline V gene. This CDR3 has 13 amino acids. Per the original methods: How many nucleated cells were present was estimated from reference gene primer amplification. The repertoire was sequenced with immunoSEQ multiplex PCR; TCRdb's copy has only in-frame clones and lacks some. V and J calls plus clone size are reproduced from that table; the DNA served to infer D and trimming. This table has fewer than 250,000 clones, approximately 82% appearing once. The chain uses TRBV10-3 and TRBJ1-2; 8 positions match TRBD1. Sequencing was performed on peripheral blood. The clonotype comes from a woman older than 75 with acute or convalescent COVID-19. CDR3 region: CAISNRGDYGYTF. As DNA, the CDR3 is TGTGCCATCAGTAACAGGGGGGACTATGGCTACACCTTC.